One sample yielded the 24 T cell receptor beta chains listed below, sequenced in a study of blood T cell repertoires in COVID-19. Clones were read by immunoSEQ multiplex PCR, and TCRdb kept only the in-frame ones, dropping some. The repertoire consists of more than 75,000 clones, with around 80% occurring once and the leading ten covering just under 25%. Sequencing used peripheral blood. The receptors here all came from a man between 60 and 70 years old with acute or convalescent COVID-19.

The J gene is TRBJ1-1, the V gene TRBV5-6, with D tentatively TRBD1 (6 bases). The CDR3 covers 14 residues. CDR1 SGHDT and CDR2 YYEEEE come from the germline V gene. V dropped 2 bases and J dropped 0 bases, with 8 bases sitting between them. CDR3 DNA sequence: TGTGCCAGCAGCTTTGACAGGATGAACACTGAAGCTTTCTTT. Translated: CASSFDRMNTEAFF.

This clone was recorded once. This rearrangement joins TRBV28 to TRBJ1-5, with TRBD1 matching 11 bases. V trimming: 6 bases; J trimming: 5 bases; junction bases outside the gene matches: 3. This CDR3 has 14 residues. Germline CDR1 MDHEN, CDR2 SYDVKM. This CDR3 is CASRPGQGDQPQHF. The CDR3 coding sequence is TGTGCCAGCAGACCGGGACAGGGGGATCAGCCCCAGCATTTT.

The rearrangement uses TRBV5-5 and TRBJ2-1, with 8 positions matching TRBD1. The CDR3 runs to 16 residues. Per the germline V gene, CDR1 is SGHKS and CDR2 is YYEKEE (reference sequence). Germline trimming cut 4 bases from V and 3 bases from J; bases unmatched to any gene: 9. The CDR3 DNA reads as TGTGCCAGCAGCCCGTCCGGGACAGGTCACTACAATGAGCAGTTCTTC. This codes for CASSPSGTGHYNEQFF.

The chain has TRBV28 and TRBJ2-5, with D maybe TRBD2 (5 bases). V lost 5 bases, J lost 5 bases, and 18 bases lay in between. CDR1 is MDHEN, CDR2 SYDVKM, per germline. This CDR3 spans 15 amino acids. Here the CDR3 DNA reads TGTGCCAGCAGTAACCGGGGTTGGGATTTTGAGACCCAGTACTTC. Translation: CASSNRGWDFETQYF.

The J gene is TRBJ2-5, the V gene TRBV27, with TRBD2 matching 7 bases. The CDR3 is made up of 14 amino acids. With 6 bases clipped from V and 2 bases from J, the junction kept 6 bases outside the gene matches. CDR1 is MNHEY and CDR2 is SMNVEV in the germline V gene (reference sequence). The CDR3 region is CASRGGTLQETQYF. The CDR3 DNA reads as TGTGCCAGCAGGGGAGGGACGCTTCAAGAGACCCAGTACTTC.

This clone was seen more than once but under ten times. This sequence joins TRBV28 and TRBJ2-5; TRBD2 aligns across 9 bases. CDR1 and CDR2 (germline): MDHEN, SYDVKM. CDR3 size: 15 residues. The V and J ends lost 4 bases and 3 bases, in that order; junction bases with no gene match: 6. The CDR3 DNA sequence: TGTGCCAGCAGTTCCCCCGGGACTAGCAAAGAGACCCAGTACTTC. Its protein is CASSSPGTSKETQYF.

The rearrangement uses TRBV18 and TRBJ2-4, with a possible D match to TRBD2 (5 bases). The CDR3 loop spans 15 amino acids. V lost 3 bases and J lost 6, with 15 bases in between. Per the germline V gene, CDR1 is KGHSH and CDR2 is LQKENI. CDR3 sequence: CASSPPRGMVNIQYF. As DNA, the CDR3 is TGTGCCAGCTCACCCCCGCGAGGGATGGTAAACATTCAGTACTTC. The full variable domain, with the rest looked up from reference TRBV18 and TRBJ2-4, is NAGVMQNPRHLVRRRGQEARLRCSPMKGHSHVYWYRQLPEEGLKFMVYLQKENIIDESGMPKERFSAEFPKEGPSILRIQQVVRGDSAAYFCASSPPRGMVNIQYFGAGTRLSVL.

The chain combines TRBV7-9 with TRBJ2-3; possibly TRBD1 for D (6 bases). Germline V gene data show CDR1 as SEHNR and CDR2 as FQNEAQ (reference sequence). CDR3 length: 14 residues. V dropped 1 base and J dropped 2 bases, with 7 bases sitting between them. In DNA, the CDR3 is TGTGCCAGCAGCTTAGGGACAGCCACAGATACGCAGTATTTT. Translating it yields CASSLGTATDTQYF.

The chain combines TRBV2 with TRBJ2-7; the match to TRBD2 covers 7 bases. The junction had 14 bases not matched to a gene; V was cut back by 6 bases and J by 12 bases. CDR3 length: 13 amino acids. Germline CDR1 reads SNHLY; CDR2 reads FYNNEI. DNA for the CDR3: TGTGCCAGCAGCCCATTAATGGGGGGGAGAAGGTACTTC. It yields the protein CASSPLMGGRRYF.

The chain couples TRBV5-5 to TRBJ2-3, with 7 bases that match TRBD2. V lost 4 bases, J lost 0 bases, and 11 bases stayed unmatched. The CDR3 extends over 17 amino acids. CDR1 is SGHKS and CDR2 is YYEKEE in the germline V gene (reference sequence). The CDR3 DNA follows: TGTGCCAGCAGCGACCCAGGCAGCGGGGCTAGCACAGATACGCAGTATTTT. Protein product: CASSDPGSGASTDTQYF.

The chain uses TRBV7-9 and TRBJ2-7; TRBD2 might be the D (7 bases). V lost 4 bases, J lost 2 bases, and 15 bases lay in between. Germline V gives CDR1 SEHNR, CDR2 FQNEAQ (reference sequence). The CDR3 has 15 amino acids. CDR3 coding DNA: TGTGCCAGCAGCTCTGACGGGGGGCCGCCCTACGAGCAGTACTTC. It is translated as CASSSDGGPPYEQYF.

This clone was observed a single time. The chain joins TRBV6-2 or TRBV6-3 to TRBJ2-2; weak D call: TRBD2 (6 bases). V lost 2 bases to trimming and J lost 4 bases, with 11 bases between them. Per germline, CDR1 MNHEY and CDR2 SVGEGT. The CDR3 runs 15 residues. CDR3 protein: CASSYGGVVTGELFF. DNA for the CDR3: TGTGCCAGCAGTTACGGCGGGGTAGTCACCGGGGAGCTGTTTTTT.

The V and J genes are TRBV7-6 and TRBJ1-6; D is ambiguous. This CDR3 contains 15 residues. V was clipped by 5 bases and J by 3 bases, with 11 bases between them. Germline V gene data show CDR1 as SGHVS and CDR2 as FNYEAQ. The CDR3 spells CASSQGGIYNSPLHF. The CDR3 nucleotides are TGTGCCAGCAGCCAAGGAGGGATCTATAATTCACCCCTCCACTTT.

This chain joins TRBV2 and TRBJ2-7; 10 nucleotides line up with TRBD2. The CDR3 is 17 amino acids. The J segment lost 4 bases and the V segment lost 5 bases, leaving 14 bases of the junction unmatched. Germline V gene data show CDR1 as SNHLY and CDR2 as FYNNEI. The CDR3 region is CASSSPSGGPARYEQYF. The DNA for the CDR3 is TGTGCCAGCAGTTCGCCTAGCGGGGGCCCCGCAAGATACGAGCAGTACTTC.

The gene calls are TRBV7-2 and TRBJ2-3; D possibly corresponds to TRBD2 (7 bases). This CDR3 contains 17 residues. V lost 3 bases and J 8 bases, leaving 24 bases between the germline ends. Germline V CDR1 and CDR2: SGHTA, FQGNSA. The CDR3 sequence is CASSFLRPGGGQGTQYF. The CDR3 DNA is TGTGCCAGCAGCTTTCTTCGTCCGGGCGGGGGCCAAGGTACGCAGTATTTT.

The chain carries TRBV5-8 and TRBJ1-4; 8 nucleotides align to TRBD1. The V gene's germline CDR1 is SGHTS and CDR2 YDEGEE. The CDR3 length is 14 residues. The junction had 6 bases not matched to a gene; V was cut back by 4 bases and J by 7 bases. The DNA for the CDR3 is TGTGCCAGCAGCCATGGACAGGGAGGTGAAAAACTGTTTTTT. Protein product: CASSHGQGGEKLFF.

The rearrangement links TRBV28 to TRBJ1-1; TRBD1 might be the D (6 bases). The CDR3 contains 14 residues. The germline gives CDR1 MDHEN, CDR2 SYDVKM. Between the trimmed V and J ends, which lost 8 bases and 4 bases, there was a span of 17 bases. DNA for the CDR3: TGTGCCAGCTCTGATGGGGGCTTTGGCACTGAAGCTTTCTTT. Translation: CASSDGGFGTEAFF.

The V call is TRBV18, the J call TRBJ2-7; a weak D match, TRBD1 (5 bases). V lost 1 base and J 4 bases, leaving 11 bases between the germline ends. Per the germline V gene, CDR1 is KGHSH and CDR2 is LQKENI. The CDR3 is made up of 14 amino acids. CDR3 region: CASSPRQMAYEQYF. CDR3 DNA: TGTGCCAGCTCACCACGACAGATGGCTTACGAGCAGTACTTC.

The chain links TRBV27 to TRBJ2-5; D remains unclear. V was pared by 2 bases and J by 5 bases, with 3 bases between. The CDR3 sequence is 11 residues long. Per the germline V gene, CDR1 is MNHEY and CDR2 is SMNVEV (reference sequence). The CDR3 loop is CASSLLETQYF. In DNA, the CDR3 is TGTGCCAGCAGTTTACTGGAGACCCAGTACTTC.

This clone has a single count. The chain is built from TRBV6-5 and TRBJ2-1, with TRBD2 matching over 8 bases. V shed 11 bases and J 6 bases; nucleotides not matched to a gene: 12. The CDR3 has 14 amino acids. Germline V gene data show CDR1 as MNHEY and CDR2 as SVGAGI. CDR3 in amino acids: CASQLGGGGNEQFF. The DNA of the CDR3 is TGTGCCTCCCAACTCGGGGGGGGAGGCAATGAGCAGTTCTTC.

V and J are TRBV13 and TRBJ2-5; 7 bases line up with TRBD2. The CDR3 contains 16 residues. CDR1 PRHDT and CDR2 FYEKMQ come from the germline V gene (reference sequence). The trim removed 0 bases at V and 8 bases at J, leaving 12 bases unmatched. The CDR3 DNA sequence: TGTGCCAGCAGCTTAGGCGCTGGAAGCGGGGTGGAAACCCAGTACTTC. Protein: CASSLGAGSGVETQYF.

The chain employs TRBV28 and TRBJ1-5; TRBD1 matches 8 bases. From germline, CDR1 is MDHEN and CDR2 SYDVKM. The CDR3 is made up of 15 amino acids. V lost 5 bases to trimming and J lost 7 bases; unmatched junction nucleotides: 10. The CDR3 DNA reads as TGTGCCAGCAGTGTAAGTGGACAGGGCGGGCAGCCCCAGCATTTT. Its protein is CASSVSGQGGQPQHF.

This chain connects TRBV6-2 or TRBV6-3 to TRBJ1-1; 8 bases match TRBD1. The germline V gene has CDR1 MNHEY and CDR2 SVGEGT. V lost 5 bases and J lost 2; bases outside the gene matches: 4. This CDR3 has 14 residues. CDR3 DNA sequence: TGTGCCAGCAGTGAGACAGGGGTTAACACTGAAGCTTTCTTT. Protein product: CASSETGVNTEAFF.

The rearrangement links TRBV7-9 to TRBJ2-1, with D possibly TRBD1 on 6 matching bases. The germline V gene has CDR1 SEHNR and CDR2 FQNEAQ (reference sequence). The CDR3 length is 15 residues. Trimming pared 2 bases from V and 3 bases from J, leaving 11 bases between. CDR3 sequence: CASSLRQAIYNEQFF. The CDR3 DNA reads TGTGCCAGCAGCTTAAGACAGGCGATCTACAATGAGCAGTTCTTC.